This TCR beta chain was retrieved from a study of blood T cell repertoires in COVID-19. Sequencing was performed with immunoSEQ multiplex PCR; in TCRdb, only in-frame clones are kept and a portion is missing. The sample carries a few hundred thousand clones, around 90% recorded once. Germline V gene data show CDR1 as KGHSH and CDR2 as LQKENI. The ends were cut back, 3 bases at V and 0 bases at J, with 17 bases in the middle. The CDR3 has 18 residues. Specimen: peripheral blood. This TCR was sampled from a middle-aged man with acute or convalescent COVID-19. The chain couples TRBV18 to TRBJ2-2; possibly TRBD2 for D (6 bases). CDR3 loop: CASSPLGWRGTNTGELFF. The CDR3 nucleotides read TGTGCCAGCTCACCTCTCGGGTGGAGGGGCACGAACACCGGGGAGCTGTTTTTT. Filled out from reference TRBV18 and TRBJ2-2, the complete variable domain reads NAGVMQNPRHLVRRRGQEARLRCSPMKGHSHVYWYRQLPEEGLKFMVYLQKENIIDESGMPKERFSAEFPKEGPSILRIQQVVRGDSAAYFCASSPLGWRGTNTGELFFGEGSRLTVL.